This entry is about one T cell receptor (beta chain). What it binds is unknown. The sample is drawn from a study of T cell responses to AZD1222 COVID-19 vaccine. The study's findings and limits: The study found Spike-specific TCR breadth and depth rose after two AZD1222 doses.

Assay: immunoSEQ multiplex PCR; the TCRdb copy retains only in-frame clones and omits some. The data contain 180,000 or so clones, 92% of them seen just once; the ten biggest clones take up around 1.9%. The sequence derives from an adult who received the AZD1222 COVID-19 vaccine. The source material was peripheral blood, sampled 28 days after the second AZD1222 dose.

CDR3 nucleotides: TGTGCCACCAGCAGAGGGGCAGGGTGGAATCAGCCCCAGCATTTT. Translating it yields CATSRGAGWNQPQHF. The rearrangement links TRBV15 to TRBJ1-5; a weak D match, TRBD1 (5 bases). The CDR3 length is 15 residues. CDR1 is LNHNV, CDR2 YYDKDF, per germline (reference sequence). V lost 1 base, J lost 4 bases, and 11 bases lay in between. Drawing the rest from reference TRBV15 and TRBJ1-5, the complete variable domain is DAMVIQNPRYQVTQFGKPVTLSCSQTLNHNVMYWYQQKSSQAPKLLFHYYDKDFNNEADTPDNFQSRRPNTSFCFLDIRSPGLGDTAMYLCATSRGAGWNQPQHFGDGTRLSIL.